Sequencing of this T cell receptor (beta chain) was carried out in a study of blood T cells in healthy people across ages (dated by TCRdb to between 2014 and 2017). Context from the whole study: In model experiments, template switching captured roughly one uniquely barcoded TCR beta cDNA molecule for every two T cells. To track age-related changes in TCR beta repertoire diversity, the study relied on deep sequencing normalized with unique cDNA molecular identifiers. The donors were divided into four age groups: young (average around 16 years), middle-aged (almost 40), aged (approximately 64) and long-lived (82). To avoid experimental bias, donors of different ages were randomly spread across the sequencing lanes. Using the same blood draw, the study looked at two additional independent replicas of 1 million unique cDNA reads for two donors, one aged 18 to 29 and the other aged 80 or older.

The donors were some 36 Caucasian individuals from Russia, aged 6 to 90 years, who were systemically healthy. Ten milliliters of peripheral blood were drawn from each donor into EDTA-treated Vacutainer tubes. Ficoll-Paque density-gradient centrifugation was used to isolate PBMCs, with at least 7 million per sample. Trizol reagent was used to extract total RNA from PBMCs, with at least 6 micrograms per sample. Naive CD45RAhigh/CD27high T cell percentages were measured by flow cytometry on a PBMC aliquot from every donor. Library preparation employed 5' RACE. Sequencing took place on an Illumina HiSeq 2500. A second PCR of roughly 7 to 12 cycles was performed with a sample-barcoded 5' primer and a J-beta primer mix. Each TCR beta cDNA molecule received a unique molecular identifier from a template-switch 5' adaptor carrying 12 random nucleotides. Each sample yielded at least 3 million CDR3-containing paired-end reads. All of the RNA was converted into first-strand cDNA using the Mint cDNA synthesis kit, with a TRBC-specific oligonucleotide serving as the primer. After uracil-DNA glycosylase treatment, a first 18-cycle PCR used universal primers M1SS and BC2_uni_R on all cDNA. The authors' analysis ran thus. Each sample was normalized by randomly selecting 1 million high-quality reads, each carrying a distinct molecular identifier. Reads sharing molecular identifiers were discarded rather than binned into consensus sequences. MiTCR, set to a Q25 quality threshold and the strictest error-elimination algorithm, was used for CDR3 identification, clonotype clustering and error correction. A nonparametric unseen species model with Euler transformation was used to estimate lower-bound total TCR beta diversity. Starting from the raw public reads, TCRdb applied fastp trimming at Q25, assembled clones with MiXCR and retained in-frame beta chains. For every CDR3 protein sequence, its rows merge into one entry that carries the most common genes and DNA. The V and J calls come from TCRdb's annotation, not from the publication. Recorded for this sample are some 700,000 distinct CDR3 sequences; about a fifth of them occurred a single time. Roughly 22% of the sample comes from the top ten.

The research as a whole found: Compared with the aged group, more naive CD4+ T cells, fewer expanded clones and increased TCR diversity were shown by the long-lived group, suggesting age selection. Estimates of total diversity based on one million sequenced T cells were considered lower bounds and underestimates. Observed TCR beta diversity per million T cells fell roughly linearly with age, and a significant reduction was already apparent by age around 40. Since profiling was done on bulk unsorted PBMCs, naive and antigen-experienced compartments could not be conclusively compared. The percentage of naive T cells measured by flow cytometry correlated strongly with observed TCR beta diversity. The CMV infection status of donors was not known, potentially confounding age-related changes in expanded clonotypes.

Note on this clonotype: It lacks a known antigen. No base qualities exist here, and no much larger clone lies one base off it.

The germline V gene provides CDR1 SGHVS and CDR2 FQNEAQ. The CDR3, from cysteine to phenylalanine, totals 14 residues. Only the CDR3 DNA is retained, 42 bases long and in frame from the first base. Trimming at the junction amounts to 0 bases on V and 7 bases on J, and the germline ends lie 9 bases apart. The sequence is built from TRBV7-8 and TRBJ1-4, with no D gene named confidently. The receptor was isolated from a man between 65 and 85 years old in good health. Sequencing was done on a sample of blood. The nucleotide sequence reads as follows: TGTGCCAGCAGCTTAGCGATCTGGGGTGAAAAACTGTTTTTT. This yields the protein CASSLAIWGEKLFF.